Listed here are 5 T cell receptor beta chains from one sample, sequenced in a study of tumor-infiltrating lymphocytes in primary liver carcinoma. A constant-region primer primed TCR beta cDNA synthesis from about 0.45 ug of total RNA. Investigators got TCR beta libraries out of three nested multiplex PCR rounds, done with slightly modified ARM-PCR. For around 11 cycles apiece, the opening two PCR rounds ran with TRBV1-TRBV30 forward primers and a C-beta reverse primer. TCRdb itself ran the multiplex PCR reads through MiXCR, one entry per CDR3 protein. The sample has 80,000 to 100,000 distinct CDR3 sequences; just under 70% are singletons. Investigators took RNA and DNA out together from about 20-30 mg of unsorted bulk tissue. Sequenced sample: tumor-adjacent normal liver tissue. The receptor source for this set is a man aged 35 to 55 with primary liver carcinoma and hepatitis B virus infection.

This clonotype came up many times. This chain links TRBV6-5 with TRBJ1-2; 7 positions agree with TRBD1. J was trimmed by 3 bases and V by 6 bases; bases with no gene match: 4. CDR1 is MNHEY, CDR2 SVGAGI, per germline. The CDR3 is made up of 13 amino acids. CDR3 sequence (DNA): TGTGCCAGCAGACCAACAGGGGACTATGGCTACACCTTC. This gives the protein CASRPTGDYGYTF.

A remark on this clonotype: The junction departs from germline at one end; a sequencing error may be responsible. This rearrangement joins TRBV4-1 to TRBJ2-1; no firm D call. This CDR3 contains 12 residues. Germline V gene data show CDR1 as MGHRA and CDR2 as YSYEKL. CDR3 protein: CASIHENNEQSF. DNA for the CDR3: TGCGCCAGCATCCATGAAAACAATGAGCAGTCCTTC.

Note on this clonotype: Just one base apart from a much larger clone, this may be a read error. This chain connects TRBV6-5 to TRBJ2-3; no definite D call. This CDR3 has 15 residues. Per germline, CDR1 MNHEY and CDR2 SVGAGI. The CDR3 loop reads CASGYSSQDTDTQYF. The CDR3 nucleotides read TGTGCCAGCGGTTACTCGTCGCAAGACACAGATACGCAGTATTTT.

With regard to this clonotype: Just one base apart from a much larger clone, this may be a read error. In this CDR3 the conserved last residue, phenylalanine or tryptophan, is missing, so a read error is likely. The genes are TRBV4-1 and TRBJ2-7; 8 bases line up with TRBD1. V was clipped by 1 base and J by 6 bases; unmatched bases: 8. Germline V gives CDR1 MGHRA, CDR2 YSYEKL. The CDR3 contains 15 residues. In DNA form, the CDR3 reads TGCGCCAGCAGCCAAGTCGGACAGGGTGGAAGCGAGCAGTACTTA. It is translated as CASSQVGQGGSEQYL.

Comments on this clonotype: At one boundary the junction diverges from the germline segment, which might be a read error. Here the CDR3 DNA reads TGTGCCAACAGCTTTCCCGGGACTAGCGGGACCAAAAACATTCAATACTTC. Translated, it gives CANSFPGTSGTKNIQYF. The genes are TRBV11-1 and TRBJ2-4, with 13 bases lining up with TRBD2. Germline V CDR1 and CDR2: SGHAT, FQDESV (reference sequence). CDR3 size: 17 residues.